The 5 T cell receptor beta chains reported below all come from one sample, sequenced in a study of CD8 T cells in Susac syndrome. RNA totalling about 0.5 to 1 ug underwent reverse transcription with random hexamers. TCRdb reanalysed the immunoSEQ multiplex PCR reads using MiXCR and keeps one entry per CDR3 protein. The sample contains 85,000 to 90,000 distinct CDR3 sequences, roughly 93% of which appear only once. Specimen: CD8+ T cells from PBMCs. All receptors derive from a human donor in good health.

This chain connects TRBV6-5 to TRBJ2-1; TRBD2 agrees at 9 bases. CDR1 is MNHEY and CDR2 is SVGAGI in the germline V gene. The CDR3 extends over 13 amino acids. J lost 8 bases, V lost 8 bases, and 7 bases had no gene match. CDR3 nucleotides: TGTGCCAGCCGCGGGACTAGCAGCGATGAGCAGTTCTTC. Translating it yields CASRGTSSDEQFF.

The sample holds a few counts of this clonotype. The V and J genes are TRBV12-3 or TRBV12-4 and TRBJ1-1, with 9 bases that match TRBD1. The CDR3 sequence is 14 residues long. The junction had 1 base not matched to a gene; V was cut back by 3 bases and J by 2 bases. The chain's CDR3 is CASSLGQGNTEAFF. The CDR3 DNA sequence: TGTGCCAGCAGTTTGGGACAGGGTAACACTGAAGCTTTCTTT.

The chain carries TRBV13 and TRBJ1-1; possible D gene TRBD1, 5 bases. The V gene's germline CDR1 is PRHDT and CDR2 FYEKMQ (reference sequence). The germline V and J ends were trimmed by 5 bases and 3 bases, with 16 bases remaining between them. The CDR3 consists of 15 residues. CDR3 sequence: CASSTLTGRDTEAFF. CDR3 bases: TGTGCCAGCAGCACCTTGACGGGGCGGGACACTGAAGCTTTCTTT. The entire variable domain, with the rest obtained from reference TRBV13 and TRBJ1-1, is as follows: AAGVIQSPRHLIKEKRETATLKCYPIPRHDTVYWYQQGPGQDPQFLISFYEKMQSDKGSIPDRFSAQQFSDYHSELNMSSLELGDSALYFCASSTLTGRDTEAFFGQGTRLTVV.

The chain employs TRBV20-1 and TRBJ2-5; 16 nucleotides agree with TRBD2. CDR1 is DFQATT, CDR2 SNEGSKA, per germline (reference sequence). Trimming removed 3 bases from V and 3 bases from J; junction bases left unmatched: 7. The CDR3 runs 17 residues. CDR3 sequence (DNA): TGCAGTGCTAGGGAGGGACTAGCGGGGGGGCCTGAAGAGACCCAGTACTTC. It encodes CSAREGLAGGPEETQYF.

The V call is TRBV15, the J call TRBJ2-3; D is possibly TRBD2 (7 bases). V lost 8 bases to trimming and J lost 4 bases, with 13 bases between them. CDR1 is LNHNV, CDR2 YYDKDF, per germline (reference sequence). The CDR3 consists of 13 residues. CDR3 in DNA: TGTGCCACCTGGGCGGGGGCTTCAGATACGCAGTATTTT. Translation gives CATWAGASDTQYF.